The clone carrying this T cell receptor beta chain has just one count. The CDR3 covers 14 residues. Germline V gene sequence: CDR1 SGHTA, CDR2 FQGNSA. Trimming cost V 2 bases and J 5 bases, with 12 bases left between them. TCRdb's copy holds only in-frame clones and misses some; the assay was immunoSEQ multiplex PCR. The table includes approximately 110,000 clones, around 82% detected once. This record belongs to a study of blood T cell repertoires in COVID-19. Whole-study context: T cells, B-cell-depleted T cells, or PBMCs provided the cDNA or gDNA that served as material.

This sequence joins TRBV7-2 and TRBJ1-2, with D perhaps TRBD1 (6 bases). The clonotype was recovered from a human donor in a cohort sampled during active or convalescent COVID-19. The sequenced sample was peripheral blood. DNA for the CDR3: TGTGCCAGCAGCTTATCTACAGGGTCGTATGGCTACACCTTC. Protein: CASSLSTGSYGYTF. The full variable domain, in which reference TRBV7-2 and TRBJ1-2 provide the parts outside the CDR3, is GAGVSQSPSNKVTEKGKDVELRCDPISGHTALYWYRQSLGQGLEFLIYFQGNSAPDKSGLPSDRFSAERTGGSVSTLTIQRTQQEDSAVYLCASSLSTGSYGYTFGSGTRLTVV.